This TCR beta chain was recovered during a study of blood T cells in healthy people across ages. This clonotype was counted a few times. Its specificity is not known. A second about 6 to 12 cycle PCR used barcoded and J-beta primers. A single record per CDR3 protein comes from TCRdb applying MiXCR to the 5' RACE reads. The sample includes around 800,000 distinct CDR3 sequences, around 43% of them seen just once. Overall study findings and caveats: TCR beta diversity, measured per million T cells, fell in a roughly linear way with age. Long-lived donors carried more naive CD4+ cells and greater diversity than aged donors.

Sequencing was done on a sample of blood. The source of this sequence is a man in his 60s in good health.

CDR3 bases: TGCAGCGTTGTTGGAGACAGCAAAAAAAACATTCAGTACTTC. Translated: CSVVGDSKKNIQYF. V gene TRBV29-1 combines with J gene TRBJ2-4, with D possibly being TRBD1 (5 bases). The ends were cut back, 4 bases at V and 4 bases at J, with 14 bases in the middle. The germline V gene has CDR1 SQVTM and CDR2 ANQGSEA. This CDR3 has 14 amino acids. The full variable domain, with the rest looked up from reference TRBV29-1 and TRBJ2-4, is SAVISQKPSRDICQRGTSLTIQCQVDSQVTMMFWYRQQPGQSLTLIATANQGSEATYESGFVIDKFPISRPNLTFSTLTVSNMSPEDSSIYLCSVVGDSKKNIQYFGAGTRLSVL.